The 3 T cell receptor beta chains below come from one sample, sequenced in a study of blood T cell repertoires in COVID-19. The table came from immunoSEQ multiplex PCR; TCRdb's copy has only in-frame clones and leaves some out. The sample has some 150,000 clones; more than 75% are singletons. What was sequenced was peripheral blood. The source is a woman aged 50 to 60 with active or convalescent COVID-19.

The V call is TRBV21-1, the J call TRBJ1-2; whether TRBD1, the table's D call, matches the DNA was not checked. TRBV21-1 is reported as a pseudogene. This CDR3 spans 13 amino acids. For the CDR3, the DNA is TGTGCCAGCAAGAAAAACAGGGTGGCTGGCTACACCTTC. This gives the protein CASKKNRVAGYTF.

V gene TRBV5-4 combines with J gene TRBJ2-1, with 10 bases aligning to TRBD2. Germline CDR1 SGHNT, CDR2 YYREEE (reference sequence). J gave up 7 bases and V 6 bases, and 10 bases lay outside the gene matches. The CDR3 is 15 residues long. The CDR3 protein is CASTNTGTSENEQFF. The CDR3, as DNA: TGTGCCAGCACAAACACCGGGACTAGCGAAAATGAGCAGTTCTTC.

The genes are TRBV19 and TRBJ2-5; possible D gene TRBD1, 6 bases. V dropped 4 bases and J dropped 2 bases, with 8 bases sitting between them. Germline V gene data show CDR1 as LNHDA and CDR2 as SQIVND (reference sequence). CDR3 length: 13 amino acids. As DNA, the CDR3 is TGTGCCAGTAGTACCGGACAGCAAGAGACCCAGTACTTC. Translating gives CASSTGQQETQYF.